The sample holds a few counts of the clone carrying this T cell receptor beta chain. Original analysis: The authors estimated nucleated cell counts from reference gene primer amplification. Some clones are missing from TCRdb's copy, which holds only in-frame ones; the method was immunoSEQ multiplex PCR. D and trimming were read from the DNA, whereas the V and J calls and clone size are those reported in that table. The table lists approximately 320,000 clones, roughly 86% of them singletons. One Seattle source followed patients from active infection through their disease course. The data originate from a study of blood T cell repertoires in COVID-19. Turning to the study itself: Whether acute or convalescent, the COVID-19 samples came from the United States, Italy and Spain. PBMCs, B-cell-depleted T cells, or T cells were the source of the cDNA or gDNA that made up the material.

This TCR came from a woman in her twenties or thirties with COVID-19, enrolled during active disease. Sequencing was performed on peripheral blood.

In DNA form, the CDR3 reads TGTGCCAGCAAAAGAGGACAGGGGTACAATGAGCAGTTCTTC. It translates to CASKRGQGYNEQFF. The V and J genes are TRBV2 and TRBJ2-1, with 9 positions matching TRBD1. Germline CDR1 is SNHLY and CDR2 is FYNNEI. V trimming: 7 bases; J trimming: 4 bases; junction bases outside the gene matches: 5. The CDR3 totals 14 residues.